These 21 T cell receptor beta chains originate from one sample sequenced in a study of T cell responses to AZD1222 COVID-19 vaccine. TCRdb's table, derived via immunoSEQ multiplex PCR, lists solely in-frame clones and lacks some. The sample shows around 110,000 clones, 75% to 90% of them seen only once. The sequenced sample was peripheral blood, obtained on day 0 of AZD1222 vaccination. The receptors were gathered from an adult in good health.

This sequence joins TRBV10-3 and TRBJ2-7; D is possibly TRBD1 or TRBD2 (5 bases each). Germline assignment: CDR1 ENHRY and CDR2 SYGVKD. This CDR3 has 12 residues. V was pared by 3 bases and J by 10 bases, with 13 bases between. The CDR3, as DNA: TGTGCCATCAGTGACAACCGGGGCCGCCAGTACTTC. This codes for CAISDNRGRQYF.

This chain connects TRBV24-1 to TRBJ2-3, with 10 bases matching TRBD1. The CDR3 is 16 amino acids. Trimming removed 3 bases from V and 3 bases from J; junction bases left unmatched: 5. Per the germline V gene, CDR1 is KGHDR and CDR2 is SFDVKD. The DNA for the CDR3 is TGTGCCACCAGTGATGTTGACAGGGGGCTGACAGATACGCAGTATTTT. Translation gives CATSDVDRGLTDTQYF.

The chain links TRBV7-2 to TRBJ2-3; no clear D gene. The ends were cut back, 1 base at V and 0 bases at J, with 8 bases in the middle. CDR3 length equals 15 residues. CDR1 and CDR2 from the germline V gene are SGHTA and FQGNSA. The CDR3 coding sequence is TGTGCCAGCAGCTTAGAACCGCGGAGCACAGATACGCAGTATTTT. Its protein product is CASSLEPRSTDTQYF.

The chain combines TRBV20-1 with TRBJ2-3; TRBD2 aligns across 10 bases. Losses at the gene ends were 3 bases for V and 3 bases for J; bases not matched to a gene: 6. Germline V gene data show CDR1 as DFQATT and CDR2 as SNEGSKA (reference sequence). CDR3 length equals 15 residues. As DNA, the CDR3 is TGCAGTGCTAGTAGAGTAGCGGGAGGTACAGATACGCAGTATTTT. Translating gives CSASRVAGGTDTQYF.

The chain joins TRBV10-3 to TRBJ2-2; D gene uncertain. The CDR3 extends over 13 amino acids. Germline V gene data show CDR1 as ENHRY and CDR2 as SYGVKD. V lost 3 bases, J lost 6 bases, and 8 bases lay in between. CDR3 region: CAISDPGPGELFF. DNA of the CDR3: TGTGCCATCAGTGACCCCGGTCCCGGGGAGCTGTTTTTT.

The rearrangement joins TRBV2 to TRBJ1-2; no definite D call. The CDR3 sequence is 11 residues long. V shed 4 bases and J shed 8 bases, with 8 bases lying between them. Per the germline V gene, CDR1 is SNHLY and CDR2 is FYNNEI. The CDR3 sequence: CASSAGRGYTF. CDR3 sequence (DNA): TGTGCCAGCAGTGCTGGACGGGGCTACACCTTC.

The chain links TRBV4-2 to TRBJ1-4; D not resolved. Germline V lookup: CDR1 LGHNA, CDR2 YNFKEQ. V lost 3 bases and J lost 3, with 17 bases in between. CDR3 length equals 17 residues. Written as DNA, the CDR3 is TGTGCCAGCAGCCAGGCGTTGGGTGGGATCCCTAATGAAAAACTGTTTTTT. Residues: CASSQALGGIPNEKLFF.

The V call is TRBV7-3, the J call TRBJ1-2; no firm D call. V shed 5 bases and J shed 5 bases, with 12 bases lying between them. CDR1 and CDR2 from the germline V gene are SGHTA and FQGTGA. This CDR3 comprises 13 residues. For the CDR3, the DNA is TGTGCCAGCAGCCGAGGGCGGGGTTATGGCTACACCTTC. Protein product: CASSRGRGYGYTF.

This clone was detected a few times. This sequence joins TRBV3-1 (or the pseudogene TRBV3-2) and TRBJ1-5, with no clear D. V gave up 0 bases and J gave up 2 bases, with 8 bases separating them. Germline V gene lookup returns CDR1 LGHDT and CDR2 YNNKEL (reference sequence). CDR3 length: 15 amino acids. The CDR3 DNA reads TGTGCCAGCAGCCAAGATGGGTGGGGCAATCAGCCCCAGCATTTT. Translation gives CASSQDGWGNQPQHF.

This chain links TRBV4-2 with TRBJ1-6; the D gene is possibly TRBD1 (6 bases). Germline V CDR1 and CDR2: LGHNA, YNFKEQ. The CDR3 is 15 residues long. The ends were cut back, 0 bases at V and 6 bases at J, with 9 bases in the middle. Here the CDR3 reads CASSQETGFNSPLHF. CDR3 coding DNA: TGTGCCAGCAGCCAAGAGACAGGCTTTAATTCACCCCTCCACTTT.

This chain uses TRBV6-5 with TRBJ2-1; perhaps TRBD2 as D (6 bases). From germline, CDR1 is MNHEY and CDR2 SVGAGI. This CDR3 region has 15 residues. Trimming cost V 0 bases and J 1 base, with 7 bases left between them. The CDR3 is CASSYSAGSYNEQFF. DNA for the CDR3: TGTGCCAGCAGTTACTCGGCGGGGTCCTACAATGAGCAGTTCTTC.

V is TRBV28 and J is TRBJ2-2, with D perhaps matching TRBD2 (6 bases). The CDR3 covers 13 residues. V was clipped by 7 bases and J by 4 bases, with 10 bases between them. Per germline, CDR1 MDHEN and CDR2 SYDVKM. CDR3 nucleotide sequence: TGTGCCAGCAAACTCGGGGGCACCGGGGAGCTGTTTTTT. It yields the protein CASKLGGTGELFF.

This clone was picked up one time. The chain combines TRBV5-1 with TRBJ1-1; the D gene is possibly TRBD1 (5 bases). The CDR3 has 14 residues. Looked up from germline, CDR1 is SGHRS and CDR2 is YFSETQ. With 3 bases removed from V and 4 bases from J, the gap between germline ends came to 13 bases. CDR3 amino acids: CASSSLTGGTEAFF. As DNA, the CDR3 is TGCGCCAGCAGCTCACTAACGGGGGGCACTGAAGCTTTCTTT. Drawing the rest from reference TRBV5-1 and TRBJ1-1, the complete variable domain is KAGVTQTPRYLIKTRGQQVTLSCSPISGHRSVSWYQQTPGQGLQFLFEYFSETQRNKGNFPGRFSGRQFSNSRSEMNVSTLELGDSALYLCASSSLTGGTEAFFGQGTRLTVV.

The chain has TRBV19 and TRBJ2-1; possibly TRBD2 for D (5 bases). V was clipped by 5 bases and J by 0 bases, with 17 bases between them. The CDR3 contains 17 residues. From germline, CDR1 is LNHDA and CDR2 SQIVND (reference sequence). The DNA of the CDR3 is TGTGCCAGTAGTGTTAGAACAGCCGAGGGCTCCTACAATGAGCAGTTCTTC. Protein product: CASSVRTAEGSYNEQFF.

This chain joins TRBV3-1 (or the pseudogene TRBV3-2) and TRBJ1-6, with D unresolved. In germline, CDR1 is LGHDT, CDR2 YNNKEL (reference sequence). The CDR3 runs to 12 residues. V dropped 0 bases and J dropped 10 bases, with 4 bases sitting between them. The CDR3, as DNA: TGTGCCAGCAGCCAAGAATCCTCACCCCTCCACTTT. Amino acid sequence: CASSQESSPLHF.

The chain carries TRBV9 and TRBJ2-7; 12 bases align to TRBD2. The CDR3 extends over 15 amino acids. J was trimmed by 5 bases and V by 4 bases; bases with no gene match: 7. CDR1 and CDR2 (germline): SGDLS, YYNGEE. As DNA, the CDR3 is TGTGCCAGCAGCCCGCGACTAGCGGGAGTTCACGAGCAGTACTTC. It yields the protein CASSPRLAGVHEQYF.

The chain links TRBV28 to TRBJ1-5; the D is unclear. V shed 6 bases and J shed 5 bases, with 14 bases lying between them. This CDR3 spans 14 amino acids. CDR1 and CDR2 from the germline V gene are MDHEN and SYDVKM. The CDR3 here is CASRGSVTYQPQHF. CDR3 bases: TGTGCCAGCAGGGGCTCAGTTACTTATCAGCCCCAGCATTTT. Full variable domain (outside the CDR3, taken from reference TRBV28 and TRBJ1-5): DVKVTQSSRYLVKRTGEKVFLECVQDMDHENMFWYRQDPGLGLRLIYFSYDVKMKEKGDIPEGYSVSREKKERFSLILESASTNQTSMYLCASRGSVTYQPQHFGDGTRLSIL.

The chain couples TRBV4-2 to TRBJ1-1; TRBD1 matches at 7 bases. V lost 3 bases and J lost 2; bases outside the gene matches: 6. Germline V gene lookup returns CDR1 LGHNA and CDR2 YNFKEQ. The length of the CDR3 is 15 residues. As DNA, the CDR3 is TGTGCCAGCAGCCAGTTAGACAGGGACAACACTGAAGCTTTCTTT. This sequence encodes CASSQLDRDNTEAFF.

V and J are TRBV7-9 and TRBJ2-3, with TRBD2 matching over 11 bases. Looked up from germline, CDR1 is SEHNR and CDR2 is FQNEAQ (reference sequence). The CDR3 consists of 15 residues. J gave up 9 bases and V 4 bases, and 9 bases lay outside the gene matches. The CDR3 protein is CASSSLAGDVLTQYF. CDR3 nucleotide sequence: TGTGCCAGCAGCTCACTAGCGGGGGATGTCCTAACGCAGTATTTT.

The chain recombines TRBV5-1 with TRBJ2-7; D possibly corresponds to TRBD1 (6 bases). Deletions cut 1 base from V and 6 bases from J, with 17 bases between. This CDR3 is 15 amino acids long. The germline CDR1 and CDR2 sequences are SGHRS and YFSETQ. For the CDR3, the DNA is TGCGCCAGCAGCTTGACAGGGATTAATTGGGGCGAGCAGTACTTC. The encoded protein is CASSLTGINWGEQYF.

The chain links TRBV19 to TRBJ1-3; 9 positions match TRBD1. The CDR3 runs 19 residues. The J segment lost 0 bases and the V segment lost 11 bases, leaving 20 bases of the junction unmatched. Per germline, CDR1 LNHDA and CDR2 SQIVND (reference sequence). Here the CDR3 DNA reads TGTGCCGTCACATTCCGGGGGACAGGGACTCTTTTCTCTGGAAACACCATATATTTT. Translating gives CAVTFRGTGTLFSGNTIYF.